The 25 T cell receptor beta chains in this list originate from one sample, sequenced in a study of CD8+CD57+ T cells in acquired aplastic anemia. Genomic DNA constituted the template upon which TCR beta VDJ and CDR3 profiling was performed. Via MiXCR, TCRdb re-called the reads, giving one row per CDR3 protein. The sample lists some 170,000 distinct CDR3 sequences, roughly 48% occurring once. The material sequenced was sorted CD4+, CD8+, or CD8+CD57+ T cells (not recorded which) from PBMCs. These receptor sequences come from a human donor in good health.

The rearrangement joins TRBV20-1 to TRBJ1-6; 7 positions match TRBD1. This CDR3 is built from 13 residues. The V gene's germline CDR1 is DFQATT and CDR2 SNEGSKA (reference sequence). After removal of 4 bases from V and 6 bases from J, the junction contained 3 bases not matched to a gene. CDR3 sequence: CSATRQGNSPLHF. CDR3 in DNA: TGCAGTGCTACCAGACAGGGTAATTCACCCCTCCACTTT.

CDR3 loop: CASSPGGSKGLGLYGYTF. The CDR3 DNA sequence: TGTGCCAGCAGCCCGGGGGGGAGTAAAGGACTGGGGTTGTATGGCTACACCTTC. The chain uses TRBV4-2 and TRBJ1-2; a weak D match, TRBD1 (5 bases). V lost 4 bases to trimming and J lost 5 bases, with 26 bases between them. The CDR3 runs to 18 residues. Germline CDR1 is LGHNA and CDR2 is YNFKEQ.

A note on this clonotype: This may be a read error, as it is one base from a much larger clone. V and J are TRBV20-1 and TRBJ1-1, with TRBD1 as a possible D gene (5 bases). The CDR3 has 13 amino acids. Germline V gives CDR1 DFQATT, CDR2 SNEGSKA (reference sequence). The V end lost 6 bases, the J end lost 3 bases, and 14 bases lay between the germline ends. The DNA for the CDR3 is TGCAGTGCCGTCCGGGGGAGGGACACTGAAGCTTTCTTT. Translated, it gives CSAVRGRDTEAFF.

This clonotype was detected only once. The chain combines TRBV20-1 with TRBJ2-6, with 8 bases matching TRBD1. Looked up from germline, CDR1 is DFQATT and CDR2 is SNEGSKA (reference sequence). There are 17 residues in the CDR3. The V segment lost 4 bases and the J segment 2 bases; nucleotides outside the gene matches: 10. The CDR3 protein is CSATTGTGATGANVLTF. DNA for the CDR3: TGCAGTGCTACTACCGGGACAGGAGCTACTGGGGCCAACGTCCTGACTTTC.

This clonotype was observed many times. The CDR3 is CSARDRFLLSPLHF. CDR3 DNA: TGCAGTGCTAGAGATCGATTCCTCCTTTCACCCCTCCACTTT. This rearrangement joins TRBV20-1 to TRBJ1-6, with no clear D. The ends were cut back, 0 bases at V and 9 bases at J, with 12 bases in the middle. The CDR3 contains 14 residues. Germline CDR1 DFQATT, CDR2 SNEGSKA (reference sequence).

Only a few counts were recorded for this clonotype. The chain couples TRBV5-1 to TRBJ1-3, with D hard to call. Trimming removed 0 bases from V and 0 bases from J, with 16 bases in between. The CDR3 extends over 18 amino acids. The germline CDR1 and CDR2 sequences are SGHRS and YFSETQ. The chain's CDR3 is CASSLVFLSTLSGNTIYF. The CDR3 bases are TGCGCCAGCAGCTTGGTTTTTCTCTCGACTCTCTCTGGAAACACCATATATTTT.

This clonotype showed up just a few times. The J gene is TRBJ2-5, the V gene TRBV10-3; D ambiguous. V was shortened by 0 bases and J by 5 bases, with 1 base between the two germline ends. Germline V gives CDR1 ENHRY, CDR2 SYGVKD. The CDR3 length is 11 residues. The CDR3 coding sequence is TGTGCCATCAGTGAGTCGGAGACCCAGTACTTC. Translated: CAISESETQYF.

V and J are TRBV29-1 and TRBJ1-1, with 7 nucleotides matching TRBD1. The CDR3 consists of 13 residues. CDR1 is SQVTM, CDR2 ANQGSEA, per germline. J lost 4 bases, V lost 4 bases, and 6 bases had no gene match. The CDR3 region is CSVATGEGTEAFF. The DNA for the CDR3 is TGCAGCGTTGCAACAGGGGAAGGCACTGAAGCTTTCTTT.

This clonotype has more than one count but fewer than ten. The rearrangement uses TRBV6-1 and TRBJ2-3; either TRBD1 or TRBD2 may fit D (5 bases each). The CDR3 loop spans 14 amino acids. V lost 5 bases and J 4 bases, leaving 13 bases between the germline ends. Germline values: CDR1 MNHNS, CDR2 SASEGT. CDR3 residues: CASSTMQGADTQYF. The CDR3 DNA reads TGTGCCAGCAGTACCATGCAGGGAGCAGATACGCAGTATTTT.

This clonotype was counted only a few times. The gene calls are TRBV10-3 and TRBJ2-5, with D unclear. This CDR3 has 13 amino acids. Looked up from germline, CDR1 is ENHRY and CDR2 is SYGVKD. Trimming took off 2 bases at V and 0 bases at J, with 4 bases between the two ends. CDR3 region: CAISEKYQETQYF. As DNA, the CDR3 is TGTGCCATCAGTGAGAAGTACCAAGAGACCCAGTACTTC.

This clonotype was recorded at least ten times. Here the CDR3 reads CSASPSLEAFF. CDR3 coding DNA: TGCAGTGCTAGCCCCAGCTTAGAAGCTTTCTTT. The V call is TRBV20-1, the J call TRBJ1-1, with D uncertain. Deletions cut 3 bases from V and 8 bases from J, with 10 bases between. This CDR3 contains 11 residues. Germline CDR1 is DFQATT and CDR2 is SNEGSKA (reference sequence).

V and J are TRBV19 and TRBJ1-5; D not certain. The CDR3 sequence is 14 residues long. V was shortened by 6 bases and J by 5 bases, with 14 bases between the two germline ends. Germline values: CDR1 LNHDA, CDR2 SQIVND (reference sequence). The CDR3 sequence is CASSYRPRHQPQHF. The DNA for the CDR3 is TGTGCCAGTAGCTATCGGCCACGACATCAGCCCCAGCATTTT.

The genes are TRBV11-2 and TRBJ2-1; 7 positions match TRBD1. TRBJ2-7 matches the DNA end more closely, so the J call is doubtful. In germline, CDR1 is SGHAT, CDR2 FQNNGV. The CDR3 totals 14 residues. The CDR3 reads CASSLGGDSYEQYF. The CDR3 DNA is TGTGCCAGCAGCTTAGGAGGGGACAGTTACGAGCAGTACTTC.

The genes are TRBV24-1 and TRBJ2-2; maybe TRBD2 (6 bases). From germline, CDR1 is KGHDR and CDR2 SFDVKD. Deletions cut 9 bases from V and 6 bases from J, with 16 bases between. The CDR3 sequence is 14 residues long. The CDR3 nucleotides read TGTGCCACCGTAACTAGCCCCGGGGCCGGGGAGCTGTTTTTT. Amino acid sequence: CATVTSPGAGELFF.

The chain has TRBV9 and TRBJ2-7; perhaps TRBD1 as D (6 bases). The V gene lost 3 bases and the J gene lost 4 bases, with 8 bases spanning the gap. The V gene's germline CDR1 is SGDLS and CDR2 YYNGEE. CDR3 length: 12 residues. The CDR3 coding sequence is TGTGCCAGCAGCGAGGGGGAGTACGAGCAGTACTTC. Its protein product is CASSEGEYEQYF. The full variable domain, completed using reference TRBV9 and TRBJ2-7, is DSGVTQTPKHLITATGQRVTLRCSPRSGDLSVYWYQQSLDQGLQFLIQYYNGEERAKGNILERFSAQQFPDLHSELNLSSLELGDSALYFCASSEGEYEQYFGPGTRLTVT.

This clonotype showed up many times. The gene calls are TRBV5-1 and TRBJ1-5; D is unresolved. With 0 bases removed from V and 2 bases from J, the gap between germline ends came to 9 bases. The CDR3 runs to 15 residues. CDR1 and CDR2 (germline): SGHRS, YFSETQ. The DNA of the CDR3 is TGCGCCAGCAGCTTGGATGGAAGAGGCAATCAGCCCCAGCATTTT. This encodes CASSLDGRGNQPQHF.

This clonotype came up once. A much larger clone is a single base away; this may be a read error. The CDR3 here is CASSLGSGGGYAF. As DNA, the CDR3 is TGTGCCAGCAGCCTGGGAAGCGGAGGGGGCTACGCCTTC. This chain links TRBV5-5 with TRBJ1-2; 7 bases fit TRBD1. Germline CDR1 is SGHKS and CDR2 is YYEKEE (reference sequence). This CDR3 comprises 13 residues.

As regards this clonotype: A junction end diverges from the germline sequence, so it may reflect a read error. This rearrangement joins TRBV25-1 to TRBJ2-2, with 8 bases matching TRBD1. The CDR3 is 15 residues long. The V gene's germline CDR1 is MGHDK and CDR2 SYGVNS. The CDR3 spells CAGSDLDRVGGELFF. CDR3 nucleotides: TGTGCCGGCAGTGACCTGGACAGGGTGGGTGGGGAGCTGTTTTTT.

V is TRBV2 and J is TRBJ1-4, with D tentatively TRBD1 (6 bases). V shed 5 bases and J shed 7 bases, with 11 bases lying between them. CDR3 size: 13 residues. CDR1 and CDR2 (germline): SNHLY, FYNNEI. The CDR3, as DNA: TGTGCCAGCAGTCCAGGGGAGGTTGAAAAACTGTTTTTT. Encoded protein: CASSPGEVEKLFF.

This sequence joins TRBV29-1 and TRBJ2-5, with no clear D. This CDR3 region has 12 residues. Between the trimmed V and J ends, which lost 5 bases and 1 base, there was a span of 8 bases. Germline V gives CDR1 SQVTM, CDR2 ANQGSEA. The DNA for the CDR3 is TGCAGCGTTCTCCCTCCCCAAGAGACCCAGTACTTC. Encoded protein: CSVLPPQETQYF.

The gene calls are TRBV5-1 and TRBJ2-1; TRBD1 matches at 8 bases. Germline trimming cut 0 bases from V and 7 bases from J; bases unmatched to any gene: 6. The CDR3 extends over 15 amino acids. Germline V gene sequence: CDR1 SGHRS, CDR2 YFSETQ. The CDR3 DNA sequence: TGCGCCAGCAGCTTGGACTTTGGACAGGGAAATGAGCAGTTCTTC. Its protein product is CASSLDFGQGNEQFF.

This sequence joins TRBV10-3 and TRBJ1-5; D gene unclear. V dropped 7 bases and J dropped 0 bases, with 7 bases sitting between them. The V gene's germline CDR1 is ENHRY and CDR2 SYGVKD. This CDR3 region has 13 residues. DNA of the CDR3: TGTGCCATCAAGGACGGTAGCAATCAGCCCCAGCATTTT. Encoded protein: CAIKDGSNQPQHF.

This clonotype showed up many times. This chain connects TRBV2 to TRBJ1-2, with D possibly TRBD1 on 6 matching bases. Trimming took off 7 bases at V and 4 bases at J, with 13 bases between the two ends. The CDR3 is 13 residues long. The germline V gene encodes CDR1 SNHLY and CDR2 FYNNEI. CDR3 nucleotides: TGTGCCAGCAATTTAGGAGGGGGCTATGGCTACACCTTC. It yields the protein CASNLGGGYGYTF.

A few counts support this clonotype. The V and J genes are TRBV27 and TRBJ1-1; tentatively, D is TRBD1 (6 bases). This CDR3 is 15 amino acids long. V lost 5 bases and J lost 3, with 16 bases in between. Germline loops: CDR1 MNHEY, CDR2 SMNVEV (reference sequence). CDR3: CASSRTGFSYTEAFF. The CDR3 DNA is TGTGCCAGCAGTCGAACAGGGTTCTCGTACACTGAAGCTTTCTTT.

In this sample, this clonotype turned up many times. The chain joins TRBV11-2 to TRBJ2-3, with 8 nucleotides matching TRBD2. The CDR3 has 16 amino acids. Trimming removed 5 bases from V and 0 bases from J; junction bases left unmatched: 7. Germline lookup yields CDR1 SGHAT and CDR2 FQNNGV. The CDR3 nucleotides are TGTGCCAGCAGCCCCCGGGTAGCGGGAAGCACAGATACGCAGTATTTT. Translated: CASSPRVAGSTDTQYF.